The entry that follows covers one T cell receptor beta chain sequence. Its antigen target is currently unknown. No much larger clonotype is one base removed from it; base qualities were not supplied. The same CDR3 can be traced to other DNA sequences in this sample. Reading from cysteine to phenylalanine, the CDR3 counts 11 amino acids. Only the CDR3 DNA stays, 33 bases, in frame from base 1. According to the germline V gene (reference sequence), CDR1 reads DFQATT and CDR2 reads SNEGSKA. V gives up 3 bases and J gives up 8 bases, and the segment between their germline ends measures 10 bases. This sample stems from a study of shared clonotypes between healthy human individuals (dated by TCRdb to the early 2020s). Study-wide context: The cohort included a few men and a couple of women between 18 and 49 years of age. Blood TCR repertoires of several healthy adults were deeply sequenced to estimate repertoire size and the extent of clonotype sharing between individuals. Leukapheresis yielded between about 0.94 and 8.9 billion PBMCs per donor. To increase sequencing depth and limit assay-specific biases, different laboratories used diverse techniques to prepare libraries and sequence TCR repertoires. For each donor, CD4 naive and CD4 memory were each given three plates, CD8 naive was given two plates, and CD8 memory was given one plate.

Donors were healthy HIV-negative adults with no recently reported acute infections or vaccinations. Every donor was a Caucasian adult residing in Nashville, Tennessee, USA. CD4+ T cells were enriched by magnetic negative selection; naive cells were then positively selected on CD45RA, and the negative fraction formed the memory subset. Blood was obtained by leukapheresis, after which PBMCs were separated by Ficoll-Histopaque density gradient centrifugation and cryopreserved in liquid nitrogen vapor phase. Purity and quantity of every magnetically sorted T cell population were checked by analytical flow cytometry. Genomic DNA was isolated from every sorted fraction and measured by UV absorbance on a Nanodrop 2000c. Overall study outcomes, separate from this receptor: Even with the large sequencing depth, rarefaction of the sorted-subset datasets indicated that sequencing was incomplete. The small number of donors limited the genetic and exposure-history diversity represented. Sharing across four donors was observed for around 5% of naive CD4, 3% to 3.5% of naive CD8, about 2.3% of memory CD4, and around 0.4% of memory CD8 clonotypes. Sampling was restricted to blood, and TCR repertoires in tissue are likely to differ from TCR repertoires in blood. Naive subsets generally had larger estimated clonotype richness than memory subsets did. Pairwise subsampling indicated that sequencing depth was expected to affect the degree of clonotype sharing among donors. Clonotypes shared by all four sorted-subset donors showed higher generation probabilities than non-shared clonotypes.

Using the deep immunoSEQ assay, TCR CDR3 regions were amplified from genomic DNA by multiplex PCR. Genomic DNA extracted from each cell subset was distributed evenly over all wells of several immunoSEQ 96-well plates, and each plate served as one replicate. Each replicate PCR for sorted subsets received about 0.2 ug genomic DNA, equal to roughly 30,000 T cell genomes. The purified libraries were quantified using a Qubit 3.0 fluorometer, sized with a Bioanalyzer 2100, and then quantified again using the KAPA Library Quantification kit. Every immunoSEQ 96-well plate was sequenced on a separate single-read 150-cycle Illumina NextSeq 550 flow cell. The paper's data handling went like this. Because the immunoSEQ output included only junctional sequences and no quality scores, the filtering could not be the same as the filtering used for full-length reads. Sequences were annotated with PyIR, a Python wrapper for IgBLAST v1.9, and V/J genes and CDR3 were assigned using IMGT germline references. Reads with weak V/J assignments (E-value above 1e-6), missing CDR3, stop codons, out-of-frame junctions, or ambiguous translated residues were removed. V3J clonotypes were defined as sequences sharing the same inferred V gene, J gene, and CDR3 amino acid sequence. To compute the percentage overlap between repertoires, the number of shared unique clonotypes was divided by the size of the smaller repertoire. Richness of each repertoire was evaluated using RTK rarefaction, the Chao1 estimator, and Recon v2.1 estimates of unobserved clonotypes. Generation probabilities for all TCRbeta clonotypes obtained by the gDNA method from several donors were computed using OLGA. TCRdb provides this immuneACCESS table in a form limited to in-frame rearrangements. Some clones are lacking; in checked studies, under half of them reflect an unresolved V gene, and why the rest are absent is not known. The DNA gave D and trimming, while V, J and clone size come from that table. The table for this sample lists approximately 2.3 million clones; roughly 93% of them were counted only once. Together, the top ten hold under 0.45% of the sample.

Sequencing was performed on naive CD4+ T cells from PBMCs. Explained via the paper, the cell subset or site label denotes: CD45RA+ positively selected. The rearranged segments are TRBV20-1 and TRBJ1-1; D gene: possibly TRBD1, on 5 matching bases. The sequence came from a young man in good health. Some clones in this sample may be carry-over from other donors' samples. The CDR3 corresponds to CSASPGPEAFF. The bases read TGCAGTGCTAGTCCAGGGCCCGAAGCTTTCTTT.